This TCR beta chain was documented in a study of blood T cell repertoires in COVID-19. Libraries were prepared by immunoSEQ multiplex PCR; TCRdb keeps only in-frame clonotypes and omits some of them. The repertoire holds roughly 200,000 clones, with less than 90% as singletons. Trimming stripped 6 bases from V and 7 bases from J, with 13 bases between. Germline V lookup: CDR1 KGHSH, CDR2 LQKENI. The CDR3 covers 13 residues. This receptor was taken from a woman in her forties or fifties in a cohort exposed to, infected with or recovered from COVID-19 (not recorded which). The sequenced sample was PBMCs or T cells enriched from blood (not recorded which). This chain uses TRBV18 with TRBJ1-5, with D unclear. The CDR3 loop is CASSPGLMQPQHF. In DNA form, the CDR3 reads TGTGCCAGCTCGCCCGGACTCATGCAGCCCCAGCATTTT.